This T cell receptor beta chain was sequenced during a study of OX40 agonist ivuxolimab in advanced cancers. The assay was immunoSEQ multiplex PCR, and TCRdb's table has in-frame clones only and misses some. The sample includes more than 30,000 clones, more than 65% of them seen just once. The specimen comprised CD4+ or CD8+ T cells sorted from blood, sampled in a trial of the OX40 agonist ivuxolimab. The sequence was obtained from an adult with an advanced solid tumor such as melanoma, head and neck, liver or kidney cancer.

CDR3 DNA: TGCGCCAGCAGCTTGGTGGTCGCGGGGGGGCCAGCCAAAAACATTCAGTACTTC. Encoded protein: CASSLVVAGGPAKNIQYF. The chain employs TRBV5-1 and TRBJ2-4, with TRBD2 identical over 9 bases. The CDR3 sequence is 18 residues long. With 0 bases clipped from V and 0 bases from J, the junction kept 7 bases outside the gene matches. The germline CDR1 and CDR2 sequences are SGHRS and YFSETQ.